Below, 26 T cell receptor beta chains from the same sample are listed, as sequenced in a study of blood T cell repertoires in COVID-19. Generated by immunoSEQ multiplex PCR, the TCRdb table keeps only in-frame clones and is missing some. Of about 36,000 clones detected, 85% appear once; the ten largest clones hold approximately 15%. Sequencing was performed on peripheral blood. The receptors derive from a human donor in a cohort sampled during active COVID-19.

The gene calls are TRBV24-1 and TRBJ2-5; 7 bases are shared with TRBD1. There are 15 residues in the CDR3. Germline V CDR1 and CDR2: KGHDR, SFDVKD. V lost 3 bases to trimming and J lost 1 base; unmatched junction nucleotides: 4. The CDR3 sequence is CATSDPRTGQETQYF. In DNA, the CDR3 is TGTGCCACCAGTGATCCCCGGACAGGCCAAGAGACCCAGTACTTC.

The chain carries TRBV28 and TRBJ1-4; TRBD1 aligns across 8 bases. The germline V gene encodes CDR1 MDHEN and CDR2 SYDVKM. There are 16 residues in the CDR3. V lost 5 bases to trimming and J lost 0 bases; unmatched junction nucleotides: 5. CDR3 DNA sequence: TGTGCCAGCAGTCTACAGGGGGTTGCAACTAATGAAAAACTGTTTTTT. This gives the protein CASSLQGVATNEKLFF.

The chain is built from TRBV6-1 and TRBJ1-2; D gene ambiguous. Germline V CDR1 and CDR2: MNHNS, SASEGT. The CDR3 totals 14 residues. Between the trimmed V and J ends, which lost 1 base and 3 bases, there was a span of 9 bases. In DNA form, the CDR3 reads TGTGCCAGCAGTGAAGGAGGGTGGGACTATGGCTACACCTTC. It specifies CASSEGGWDYGYTF.

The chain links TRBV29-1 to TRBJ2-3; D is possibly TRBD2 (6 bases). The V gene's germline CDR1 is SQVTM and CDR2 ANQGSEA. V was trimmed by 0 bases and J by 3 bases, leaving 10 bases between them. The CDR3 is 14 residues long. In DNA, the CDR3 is TGCAGCGTTGAAGAATTCAGCGGGACAGATACGCAGTATTTT. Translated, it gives CSVEEFSGTDTQYF.

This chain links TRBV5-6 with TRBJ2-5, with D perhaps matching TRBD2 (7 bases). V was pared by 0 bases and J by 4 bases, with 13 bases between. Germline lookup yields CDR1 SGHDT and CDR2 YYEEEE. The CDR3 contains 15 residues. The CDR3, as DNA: TGTGCCAGCAGCTTGGCTGGGCGGGGGCCAGAGACCCAGTACTTC. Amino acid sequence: CASSLAGRGPETQYF.

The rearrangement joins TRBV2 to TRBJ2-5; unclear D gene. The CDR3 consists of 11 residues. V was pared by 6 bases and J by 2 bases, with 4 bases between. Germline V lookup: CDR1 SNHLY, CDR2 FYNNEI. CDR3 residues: CASRLQETQYF. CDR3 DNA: TGTGCCAGCAGACTACAAGAGACCCAGTACTTC.

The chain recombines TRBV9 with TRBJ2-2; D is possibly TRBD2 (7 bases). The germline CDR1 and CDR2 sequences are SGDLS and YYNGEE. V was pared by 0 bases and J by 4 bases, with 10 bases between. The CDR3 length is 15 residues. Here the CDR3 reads CASSVVGGATGELFF. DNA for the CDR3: TGTGCCAGCAGCGTAGTTGGGGGGGCCACCGGGGAGCTGTTTTTT.

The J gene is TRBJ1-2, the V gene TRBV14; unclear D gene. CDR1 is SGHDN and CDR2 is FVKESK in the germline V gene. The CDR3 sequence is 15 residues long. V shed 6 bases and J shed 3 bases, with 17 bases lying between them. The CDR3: CASSSLVAPHYGYTF. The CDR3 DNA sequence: TGTGCCAGCAGTTCCCTGGTGGCTCCTCACTATGGCTACACCTTC.

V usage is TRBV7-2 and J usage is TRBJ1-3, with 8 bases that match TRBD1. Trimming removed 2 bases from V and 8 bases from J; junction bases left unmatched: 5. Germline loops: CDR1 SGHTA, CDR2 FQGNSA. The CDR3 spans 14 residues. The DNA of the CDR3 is TGTGCCAGCAGCTTACAGGGGGCGGGTGACACCATATATTTT. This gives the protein CASSLQGAGDTIYF.

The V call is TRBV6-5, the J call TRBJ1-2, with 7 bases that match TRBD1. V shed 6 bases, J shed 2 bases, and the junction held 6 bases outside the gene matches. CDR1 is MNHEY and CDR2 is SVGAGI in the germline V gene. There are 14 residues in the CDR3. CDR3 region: CASRQSRGNYGYTF. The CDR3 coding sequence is TGTGCCAGCAGGCAAAGCAGGGGGAACTATGGCTACACCTTC.

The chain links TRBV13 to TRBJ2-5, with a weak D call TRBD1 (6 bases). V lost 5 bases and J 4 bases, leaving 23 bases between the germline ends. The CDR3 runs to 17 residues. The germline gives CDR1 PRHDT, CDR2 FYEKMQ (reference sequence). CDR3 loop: CASSQPPGHRATETQYF. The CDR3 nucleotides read TGTGCCAGCAGCCAGCCTCCGGGACACCGGGCAACAGAGACCCAGTACTTC.

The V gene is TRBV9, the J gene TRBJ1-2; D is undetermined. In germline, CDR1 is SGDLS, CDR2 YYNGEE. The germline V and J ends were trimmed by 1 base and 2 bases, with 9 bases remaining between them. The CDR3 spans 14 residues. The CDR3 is CASSVREENYGYTF. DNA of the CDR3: TGTGCCAGCAGCGTAAGGGAGGAGAACTATGGCTACACCTTC.

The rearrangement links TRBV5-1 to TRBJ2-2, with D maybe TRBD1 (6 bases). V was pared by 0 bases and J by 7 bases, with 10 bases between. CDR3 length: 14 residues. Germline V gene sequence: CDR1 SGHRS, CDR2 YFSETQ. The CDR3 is CASSLDRGNGELFF. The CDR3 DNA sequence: TGCGCCAGCAGCTTGGATAGGGGGAACGGGGAGCTGTTTTTT.

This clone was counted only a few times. Written as DNA, the CDR3 is TGTGCCAGCAGCCGGGCTAGCGGGTACGAGCAGTACTTC. It yields the protein CASSRASGYEQYF. V usage is TRBV7-3 and J usage is TRBJ2-7; 8 bases line up with TRBD2. CDR3 length: 13 residues. CDR1 and CDR2 from the germline V gene are SGHTA and FQGTGA. V was pared by 5 bases and J by 4 bases, with 4 bases of the junction left unmatched.

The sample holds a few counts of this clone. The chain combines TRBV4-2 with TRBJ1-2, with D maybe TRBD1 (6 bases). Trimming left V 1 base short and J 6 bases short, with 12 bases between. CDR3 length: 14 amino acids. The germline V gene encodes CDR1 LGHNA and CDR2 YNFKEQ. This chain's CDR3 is CASSQVSAGDGYTF. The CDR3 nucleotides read TGTGCCAGCAGCCAAGTTTCAGCAGGGGATGGCTACACCTTC.

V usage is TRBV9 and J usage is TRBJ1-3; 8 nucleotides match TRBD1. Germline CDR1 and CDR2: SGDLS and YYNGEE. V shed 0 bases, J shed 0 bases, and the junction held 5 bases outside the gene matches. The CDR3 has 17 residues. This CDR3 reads CASSVVAGGGSGNTIYF. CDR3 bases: TGTGCCAGCAGCGTAGTTGCAGGGGGCGGCTCTGGAAACACCATATATTTT. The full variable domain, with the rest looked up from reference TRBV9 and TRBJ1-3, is DSGVTQTPKHLITATGQRVTLRCSPRSGDLSVYWYQQSLDQGLQFLIQYYNGEERAKGNILERFSAQQFPDLHSELNLSSLELGDSALYFCASSVVAGGGSGNTIYFGEGSWLTVV.

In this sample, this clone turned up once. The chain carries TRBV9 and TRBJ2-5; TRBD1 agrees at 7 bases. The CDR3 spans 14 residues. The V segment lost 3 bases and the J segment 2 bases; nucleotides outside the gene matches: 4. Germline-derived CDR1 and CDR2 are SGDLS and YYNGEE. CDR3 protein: CASSAKQGQETQYF. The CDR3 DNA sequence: TGTGCCAGCAGCGCGAAACAGGGGCAAGAGACCCAGTACTTC.

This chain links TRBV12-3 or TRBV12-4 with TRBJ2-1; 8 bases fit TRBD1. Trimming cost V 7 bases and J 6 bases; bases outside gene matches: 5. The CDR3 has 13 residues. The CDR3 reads CASTYTGGNEQFF. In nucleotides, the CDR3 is TGTGCCAGCACTTATACAGGGGGCAATGAGCAGTTCTTC.

The CDR3 is CASLTGQGGRYTF. The CDR3 region has the DNA TGTGCCAGCCTTACGGGACAGGGTGGTCGCTACACCTTC. The rearrangement links TRBV2 to TRBJ1-2; 9 bases line up with TRBD1. With V trimmed by 8 bases and J by 9 bases, 10 bases remained unmatched. The germline CDR1 and CDR2 sequences are SNHLY and FYNNEI. The CDR3 extends over 13 amino acids.

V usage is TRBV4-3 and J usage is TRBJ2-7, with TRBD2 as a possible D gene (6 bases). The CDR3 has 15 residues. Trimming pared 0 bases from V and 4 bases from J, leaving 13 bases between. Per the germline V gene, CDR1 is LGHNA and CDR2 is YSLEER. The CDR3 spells CASSQEGGFGYEQYF. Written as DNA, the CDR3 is TGCGCCAGCAGCCAAGAGGGGGGTTTTGGATACGAGCAGTACTTC.

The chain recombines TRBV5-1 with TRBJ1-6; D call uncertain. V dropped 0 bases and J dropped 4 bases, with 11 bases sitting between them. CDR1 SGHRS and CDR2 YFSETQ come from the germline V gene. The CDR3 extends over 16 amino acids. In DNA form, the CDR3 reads TGCGCCAGCAGCTTGGCCGGGGTGAGATATAATTCACCCCTCCACTTT. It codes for CASSLAGVRYNSPLHF.

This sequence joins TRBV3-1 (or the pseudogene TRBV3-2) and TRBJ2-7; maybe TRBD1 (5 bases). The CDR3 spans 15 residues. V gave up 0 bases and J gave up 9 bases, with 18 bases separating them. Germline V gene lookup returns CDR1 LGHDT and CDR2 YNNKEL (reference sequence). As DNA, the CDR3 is TGTGCCAGCAGCCAAGACGCGACACCTCGTCAGGGGCAGTACTTC. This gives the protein CASSQDATPRQGQYF.

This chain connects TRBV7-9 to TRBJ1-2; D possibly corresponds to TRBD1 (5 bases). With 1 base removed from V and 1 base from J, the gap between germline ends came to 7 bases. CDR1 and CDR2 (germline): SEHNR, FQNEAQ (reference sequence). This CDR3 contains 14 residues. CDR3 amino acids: CASSLGQNNYGYTF. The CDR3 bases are TGTGCCAGCAGCTTAGGACAGAATAACTATGGCTACACCTTC. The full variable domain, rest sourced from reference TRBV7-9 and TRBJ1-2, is DTGVSQNPRHKITKRGQNVTFRCDPISEHNRLYWYRQTLGQGPEFLTYFQNEAQLEKSRLLSDRFSAERPKGSFSTLEIQRTEQGDSAMYLCASSLGQNNYGYTFGSGTRLTVV.

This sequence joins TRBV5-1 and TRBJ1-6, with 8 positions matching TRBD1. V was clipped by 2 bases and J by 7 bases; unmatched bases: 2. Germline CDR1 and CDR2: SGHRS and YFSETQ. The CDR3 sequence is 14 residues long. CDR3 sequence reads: CASSFGTGNSPLHF. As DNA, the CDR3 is TGCGCCAGCAGCTTTGGGACAGGCAATTCACCCCTCCACTTT. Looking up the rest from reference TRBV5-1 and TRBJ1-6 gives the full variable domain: KAGVTQTPRYLIKTRGQQVTLSCSPISGHRSVSWYQQTPGQGLQFLFEYFSETQRNKGNFPGRFSGRQFSNSRSEMNVSTLELGDSALYLCASSFGTGNSPLHFGNGTRLTVT.

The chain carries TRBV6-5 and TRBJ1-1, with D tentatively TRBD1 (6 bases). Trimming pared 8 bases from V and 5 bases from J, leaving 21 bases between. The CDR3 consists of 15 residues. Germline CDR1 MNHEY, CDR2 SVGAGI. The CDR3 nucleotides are TGTGCCAGCTCACAAACCGGGACACCAGAGACTGAAGCTTTCTTT. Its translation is CASSQTGTPETEAFF.

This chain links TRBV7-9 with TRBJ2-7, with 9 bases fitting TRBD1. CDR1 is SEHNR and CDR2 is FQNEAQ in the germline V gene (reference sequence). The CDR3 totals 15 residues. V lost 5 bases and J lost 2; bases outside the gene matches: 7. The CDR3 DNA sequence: TGTGCCAGCAGCACCGGGACAGGGTCGCCCTACGAGCAGTACTTC. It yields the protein CASSTGTGSPYEQYF.